This section outlines one TCR beta chain sequence together with its context. Its antigen remains unidentified. The data were produced by immunoSEQ multiplex PCR, yet TCRdb's version contains in-frame clones alone and is incomplete. This table holds about 25,000 clones, 85% to 90% found once. The source of the sample is a study of T cells in narcolepsy. Findings and caveats of the study: Some memory CD4+ repertoires had no autoreactive clone sequences. Healthy controls reportedly lacked the autoreactive clonotypes serially found in patients' blood.

The CDR3 has 16 residues. V was shortened by 4 bases and J by 2 bases, with 16 bases between the two germline ends. The germline CDR1 and CDR2 sequences are SGHRS and YFSETQ. This TCR was recovered from a human donor with narcolepsy. This sequence joins TRBV5-1 and TRBJ1-3; a weak D match, TRBD1 (6 bases). Sequencing input: CD45RA- memory CD4+ T cells from PBMCs. The CDR3 sequence is CASSPVQAGAGNTIYF. Here the CDR3 DNA reads TGCGCCAGCAGCCCGGTACAAGCAGGGGCTGGAAACACCATATATTTT.